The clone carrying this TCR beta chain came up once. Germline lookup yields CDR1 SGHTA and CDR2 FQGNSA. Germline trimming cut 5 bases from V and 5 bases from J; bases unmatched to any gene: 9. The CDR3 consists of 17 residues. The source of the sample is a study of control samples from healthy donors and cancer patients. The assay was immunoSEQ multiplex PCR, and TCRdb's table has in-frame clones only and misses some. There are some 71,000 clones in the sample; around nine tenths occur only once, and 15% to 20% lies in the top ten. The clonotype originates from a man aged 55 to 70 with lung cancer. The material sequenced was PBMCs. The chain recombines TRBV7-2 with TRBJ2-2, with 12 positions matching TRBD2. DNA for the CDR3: TGTGCCAGCAGCCTCGGACTAGCGGGGACGGGTACCGGGGAGCTGTTTTTT. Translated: CASSLGLAGTGTGELFF.